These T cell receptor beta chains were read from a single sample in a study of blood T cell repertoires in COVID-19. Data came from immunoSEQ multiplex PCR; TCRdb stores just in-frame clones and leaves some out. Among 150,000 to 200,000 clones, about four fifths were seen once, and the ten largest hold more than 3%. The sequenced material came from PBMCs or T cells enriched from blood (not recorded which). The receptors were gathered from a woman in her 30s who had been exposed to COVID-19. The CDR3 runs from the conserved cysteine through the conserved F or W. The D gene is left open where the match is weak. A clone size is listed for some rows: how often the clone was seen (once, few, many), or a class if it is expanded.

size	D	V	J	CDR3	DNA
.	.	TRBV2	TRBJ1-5	CASSGRGFEQPQHF	TGTGCCAGCAGTGGTCGAGGGTTCGAGCAGCCCCAGCATTTT
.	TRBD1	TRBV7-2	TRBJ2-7	CASSPRQGTYEQYF	TGTGCCAGCAGCCCGCGACAGGGGACTTACGAGCAGTACTTC
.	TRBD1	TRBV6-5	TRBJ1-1	CASSYGQARKEAFF	TGTGCCAGCAGTTACGGACAGGCGAGGAAGGAAGCTTTCTTT
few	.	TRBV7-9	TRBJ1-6	CASSLVLNYNSPLHF	TGTGCCAGCAGCTTAGTACTTAACTATAATTCACCCCTCCACTTT
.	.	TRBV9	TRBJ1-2	CASSVAPGNGYTF	TGTGCCAGCAGCGTAGCTCCGGGGAATGGCTACACCTTC
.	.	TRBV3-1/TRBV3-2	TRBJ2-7	CASSLNQGKMNEQYF	TGTGCCAGCAGCCTTAACCAGGGGAAGATGAACGAGCAGTACTTC
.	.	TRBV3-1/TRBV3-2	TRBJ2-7	CASSNTAYEQYF	TGTGCCAGCAGCAATACGGCCTACGAGCAGTACTTC
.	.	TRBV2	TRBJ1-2	CASSDLNLGGGYTF	TGTGCCAGCAGTGATCTTAACCTCGGGGGTGGCTACACCTTC
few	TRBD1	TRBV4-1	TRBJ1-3	CASSQVWTGINTIYF	TGCGCCAGCAGCCAAGTCTGGACAGGGATTAACACCATATATTTT
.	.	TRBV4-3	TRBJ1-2	CASSRAQGQYGYTF	TGCGCCAGCAGCCGGGCACAGGGCCAATACGGCTACACCTTC
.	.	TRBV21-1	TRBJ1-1	CASTLRPITGNSGNTEAFF	TGTGCCAGCACCCTTCGACCAATTACAGGGAACAGCGGGAACACTGAAGCTTTCTTT
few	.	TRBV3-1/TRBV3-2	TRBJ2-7	CASSQRRGSSYEQYF	TGTGCCAGCAGCCAACGTAGGGGGAGCTCCTACGAGCAGTACTTC
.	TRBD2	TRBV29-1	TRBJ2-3	CSADGLAGTDTQYF	TGCAGCGCCGATGGACTAGCGGGGACAGATACGCAGTATTTT
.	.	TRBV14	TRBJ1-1	CASSPPGGNTEAFF	TGTGCCAGCAGCCCACCCGGGGGGAACACTGAAGCTTTCTTT
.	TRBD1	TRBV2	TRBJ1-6	CASRTGTVQNSPLHF	TGTGCAAGCAGGACAGGGACAGTACAGAATTCACCCCTCCACTTT
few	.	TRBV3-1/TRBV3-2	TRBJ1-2	CASSRQTASYGYTF	TGTGCCAGCAGCCGGCAGACTGCTAGCTATGGCTACACCTTC
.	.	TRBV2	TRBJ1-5	CASSVWDINQPQHF	TGTGCCAGCAGTGTATGGGACATCAATCAGCCCCAGCATTTT
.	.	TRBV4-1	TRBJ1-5	CASSQGPHQPQHF	TGCGCCAGCAGCCAAGGGCCCCATCAGCCCCAGCATTTT
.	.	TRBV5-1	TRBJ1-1	CASSPAGRTEAFF	TGCGCCAGCAGCCCGGCGGGGAGGACTGAAGCTTTCTTT
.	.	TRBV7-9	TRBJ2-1	CASRAWRGAYNEQFF	TGTGCCAGCAGGGCCTGGCGCGGGGCCTACAATGAGCAGTTCTTC
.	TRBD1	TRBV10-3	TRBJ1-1	CAISESTGGSEAFF	TGTGCCATCAGTGAGTCCACAGGGGGCTCTGAAGCTTTCTTT
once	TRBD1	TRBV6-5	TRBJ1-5	CASSGQGDNQPQHF	TGTGCCAGCTCAGGACAGGGTGACAATCAGCCCCAGCATTTT
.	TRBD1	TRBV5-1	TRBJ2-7	CASSTGTGEPYEQYF	TGCGCCAGCAGCACCGGGACAGGGGAGCCCTACGAGCAGTACTTC
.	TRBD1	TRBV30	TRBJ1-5	CAWSSIGTASNQPQHF	TGTGCCTGGAGTTCAATCGGGACAGCGAGCAATCAGCCCCAGCATTTT
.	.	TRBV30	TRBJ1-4	CAWSAGGNEKLFF	TGTGCCTGGAGTGCAGGAGGTAATGAAAAACTGTTTTTT
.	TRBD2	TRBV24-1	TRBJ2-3	CATSDHEGGGAEDTQYF	TGTGCCACCAGTGATCATGAGGGCGGGGGGGCGGAAGATACGCAGTATTTT
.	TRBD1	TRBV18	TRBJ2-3	CASSPTDRVEDTQYF	TGTGCCAGCTCACCCACGGACAGGGTGGAAGATACGCAGTATTTT
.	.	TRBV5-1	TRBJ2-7	CASSLADRTYEQYF	TGCGCCAGCAGCTTGGCCGACAGGACCTACGAGCAGTACTTC
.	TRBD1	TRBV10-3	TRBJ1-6	CAISIDRVDSPLHF	TGTGCCATCAGTATTGACAGGGTGGATTCACCCCTCCACTTT
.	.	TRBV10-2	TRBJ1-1	CATRREVNTEAFF	TGCGCCACCCGTCGTGAGGTGAACACTGAAGCTTTCTTT
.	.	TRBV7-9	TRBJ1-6	CASQGSSYNSPLHF	TGTGCCTCTCAGGGTAGCTCCTATAATTCACCCCTCCACTTT
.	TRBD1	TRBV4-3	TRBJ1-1	CASSQVPRDRGLWYTEAFF	TGCGCCAGCAGCCAAGTTCCCCGGGACAGGGGGCTATGGTACACTGAAGCTTTCTTT
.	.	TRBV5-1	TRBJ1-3	CASSQTVDRGNTIYF	TGCGCCAGCAGCCAAACCGTGGACAGAGGAAACACCATATATTTT
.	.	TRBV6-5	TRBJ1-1	CASSYSIQGFAEAFF	TGTGCCAGCAGTTACTCGATCCAGGGGTTCGCTGAAGCTTTCTTT
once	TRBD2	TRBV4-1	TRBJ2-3	CASSPGGGTDTQYF	TGCGCCAGCAGCCCGGGGGGAGGTACAGATACGCAGTATTTT
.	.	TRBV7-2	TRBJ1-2	CASSLGYRVGYGYTF	TGTGCCAGCAGCTTAGGTTACAGGGTGGGCTATGGCTACACCTTC
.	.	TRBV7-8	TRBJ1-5	CASSSSKYRVLGTLSQPQHF	TGTGCCAGCAGCTCCTCAAAATACAGGGTTCTGGGGACATTGAGTCAGCCCCAGCATTTT
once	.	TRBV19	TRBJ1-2	CASSTDSAPGTNYGYTF	TGTGCCAGTAGTACCGACTCGGCGCCGGGAACTAACTATGGCTACACCTTC
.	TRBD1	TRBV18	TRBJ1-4	CASSPRTGTNNEKLFF	TGTGCCAGCTCACCTAGGACAGGGACAAATAATGAAAAACTGTTTTTT
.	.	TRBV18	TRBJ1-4	CASSPKLRFETTNEKLFF	TGTGCCAGCTCACCTAAGTTAAGATTCGAGACAACTAATGAAAAACTGTTTTTT
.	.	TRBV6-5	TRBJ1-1	CASRPTSGNTEAFF	TGTGCCAGCAGACCGACCAGCGGGAACACTGAAGCTTTCTTT
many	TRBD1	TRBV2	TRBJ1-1	CASSEARQGAGGAFF	TGTGCCAGCAGTGAAGCCCGACAGGGGGCTGGGGGAGCTTTCTTT